Listed here is a single T cell receptor beta chain. The target of this receptor is not known. Base quality data are lacking; no much larger clone is found one base away. The data derive from a study of long-term antiretroviral therapy in people with HIV (dated 2022 in TCRdb). Looking at the study overall: The earliest samples were collected roughly a decade before the 2015 WHO recommendation for immediate ART, at a time when ART was usually postponed until CD4 counts fell. Whether ART initiation and durable HIV suppression were associated with changes in peripheral blood TRB repertoire composition and diversity was tested in a retrospective serial study. A total of 150 to 200 cryopreserved PBMC samples were contributed to the cohort by 30 adults with confirmed HIV infection, with samples collected serially over a mean of roughly six years (range 1-12). Among the 25 to 30 participants with HIV, roughly eleven were female. No cross-contamination during QIAcube processing was shown when test extractions of a monoclonal T-cell line were performed alongside over 25 polyclonal samples. General findings and caveats noted by the study authors: Compared with controls, HIV repertoires had narrower CDR3 length ranges, and the network structure pointed to an antigen-experienced repertoire that shifted only slightly toward naive after ART. Inferences about post-ART repertoire changes are limited because no data were available on ART adherence, viral resistance or therapy changes. The samples were dated from about 2004 to 2018, and the ART regimens that were used may be less effective than current ART regimens. Starting ART was linked to a significant rise in TRB diversity, yet even after long-term ART the diversity remained significantly lower than in transplant donor controls. Since PBMC availability was limited, sequencing covered only the TCR beta chain, with no alpha chain pairing. Unsorted PBMC were profiled instead of sorted CD4+ and CD8+ T cells because pre-ART samples had limited cell numbers. Expanded TRB clones identified before ART initiation dominated the repertoire across all time points, though the dominance fluctuated and decreased in many PLHIV after ART.

After removal of 3 bases from V and 3 bases from J, the junction retains 5 bases not matched to a gene. The CDR3 starts with the cysteine, ends with the phenylalanine, and has 14 residues. Only the CDR3 portion is preserved as DNA: 42 bases, with reading frame beginning at the first base. CDR1 MDHEN and CDR2 SYDVKM were looked up in the germline V gene. The immunoSEQ hsTCRB v3.0 assay was used at survey level resolution for TRB variable region sequencing. TRB sequencing targeted a depth of about 35,000-55,000 T-cell genomes per sample. Pooled TRB libraries were sequenced on an Illumina MiSeq with a v3 150-cycle kit. Processing in the source paper ran as follows. Repertoire analysis ran in R within a reproducible Nextflow workflow covering QC, data transformation and analysis. LymphoSeq2, an R package for AIRR-Seq data exploration, was used to implement custom analyses. A few samples that yielded fewer than 5000 total TRB sequences were excluded, so that fewer than 200 HIV repertoires were analyzed. Among the roughly 180 retained HIV repertoires, some 59 were collected before ART initiation and around 130 after ART initiation. Repertoires were downsampled to 5000 TRB nucleotide sequences, and summary statistics were averaged over 100 downsampling iterations. TRB sequences were retained for analysis only if CDR3 regions of at least seven amino acids were present. Diversity was measured with a Shannon entropy-derived clonality score and the Gini coefficient. In the repertoire networks, any two of the top 5000 CDR3 amino acid sequences were linked whenever the two sequences differed by an edit distance of one. For TRB CDR3 amino acid sequences, antigen specificity groups and MHC restriction were predicted with GLIPH2. CDR3 amino acid sequences were matched against VDJdb and McPAS-TCR to flag known CMV, EBV, HIV or tissue antigen associations. Pre-ART, post-ART and control groups were compared with Wilcoxon signed-rank tests and Holm-Bonferroni correction. Here the immuneACCESS table is served through TCRdb, limited to in-frame sequences with V and J called. Missing clones are a known gap in these copies; in checked studies unresolved V genes cover under half, and the rest lacks a known reason. D and trimming were read from the DNA, whereas the V and J calls and clone size are those reported in that table. The sample records some 18,000 clones, approximately 81% of which are singletons. Of the sample, 18% is held by the ten largest clones.

Inclusion was restricted to participants for whom at least one PBMC sample before ART initiation and at least two post-ART samples were available. All participants with HIV were treated in the United States of America. Before DNA extraction, cryopreserved samples containing roughly 0.85-11 million PBMC were thawed and washed. At the time of the earliest PBMC sample, participants with HIV were aged between roughly 20 and 60 years. Per participant, PBMC samples came from 1-4 timepoints prior to ART initiation and 2-8 timepoints following ART initiation, for a median of 7 samples. Serial HIV viral load, CD4+ T-cell count, ART history and demographic data were obtained for every participant. A Qiagen kit on a QIAcube was used to extract genomic DNA from unsorted PBMC, with samples processed in batches of 12.

This sequence was found in a woman aged 18 to 35 with HIV. The sample was unsorted PBMCs, taken 0.6 years after starting antiretroviral therapy. Recombination connected TRBV28 to TRBJ2-7; 7 bases in between match TRBD1. The CDR3 reads as follows: CASSFRDRLYEQYF. The sequenced DNA: TGTGCCAGCAGTTTTAGGGACAGACTCTACGAGCAGTACTTC.